What follows are 22 T cell receptor beta chains derived from one specimen sequenced in a study of shared clonotypes between healthy human individuals. Method: immunoSEQ multiplex PCR; TCRdb's copy keeps in-frame clones and lacks some. The repertoire holds 2 million to 2.5 million clones, with about 94% as singletons. Sequencing input: naive CD4+ T cells sorted from blood. Subset: CD45RA+ positively selected. All receptors come from a man aged 18 to 29 in good health.

The rearrangement links TRBV21-1 to TRBJ1-6; no DNA check was done on the table's D call, TRBD1. TRBV21-1 is a pseudogene locus. This CDR3 spans 17 amino acids. The DNA of the CDR3 is TGTGCCAGCAGCAATCCCGATCAAAACAGGGGGATTTCACCCCTCCACTTT. The encoded protein is CASSNPDQNRGISPLHF.

A remark on this clone: The same CDR3 also results from other DNA sequences found in this sample. This chain joins TRBV30 and TRBJ1-6, with D perhaps matching TRBD1 (6 bases). Germline CDR1 reads GTSNPN; CDR2 reads SVGIG (reference sequence). V shed 2 bases and J shed 7 bases, with 9 bases lying between them. The CDR3 is 13 amino acids. CDR3 nucleotides: TGTGCCTGGAGTACAGGGTACAATTCACCCCTCCACTTT. It translates to CAWSTGYNSPLHF.

Here the CDR3 reads CASSRQGDSPLHF. In DNA, the CDR3 is TGTGCCAGCAGTAGACAGGGGGACTCACCCCTCCACTTT. V usage is TRBV6-5 and J usage is TRBJ1-6, with 9 bases aligning to TRBD1. The germline V gene encodes CDR1 MNHEY and CDR2 SVGAGI. The V segment lost 5 bases and the J segment 10 bases; nucleotides outside the gene matches: 3. CDR3 size: 13 residues.

The rearrangement uses TRBV7-9 and TRBJ2-6; the match to TRBD2 covers 7 bases. This CDR3 is 19 amino acids long. CDR1 is SEHNR, CDR2 FQNEAQ, per germline (reference sequence). V shed 0 bases and J 4 bases; nucleotides not matched to a gene: 12. This CDR3 reads CASSLAPSLLAYGANVLTF. In DNA, the CDR3 is TGTGCCAGCAGCTTAGCGCCAAGTTTACTAGCGTACGGGGCCAACGTCCTGACTTTC.

This clone was counted only a few times. The chain couples TRBV2 to TRBJ2-1; 7 bases are a match to TRBD2. V lost 7 bases to trimming and J lost 3 bases; unmatched junction nucleotides: 18. Per germline, CDR1 SNHLY and CDR2 FYNNEI. The CDR3 runs 18 residues. CDR3 nucleotides: TGTGCCAGCACCACCTTGGAAGACTGGCGGGAGAACTACAATGAGCAGTTCTTC. Its translation is CASTTLEDWRENYNEQFF.

The chain employs TRBV7-9 and TRBJ1-1; 7 nucleotides match TRBD1. Germline values: CDR1 SEHNR, CDR2 FQNEAQ (reference sequence). V was clipped by 7 bases and J by 0 bases; unmatched bases: 5. This CDR3 spans 14 amino acids. Here the CDR3 reads CASMPGQMNTEAFF. The CDR3 DNA reads TGTGCCAGCATGCCGGGACAGATGAACACTGAAGCTTTCTTT.

This sequence joins TRBV7-6 and TRBJ2-6; D not certain. V gave up 1 base and J gave up 1 base, with 5 bases separating them. The CDR3 loop spans 15 amino acids. Per the germline V gene, CDR1 is SGHVS and CDR2 is FNYEAQ. The CDR3 bases are TGTGCCAGCAGCTTAGGGCAGTCTGGGGCCAACGTCCTGACTTTC. Its protein product is CASSLGQSGANVLTF.

Points on this clone: Other DNA variants within this sample encode the same CDR3. V usage is TRBV18 and J usage is TRBJ1-5; 9 bases line up with TRBD1. The CDR3 runs 15 residues. CDR1 is KGHSH and CDR2 is LQKENI in the germline V gene. V lost 3 bases, J lost 4 bases, and 4 bases stayed unmatched. The CDR3, as DNA: TGTGCCAGCTCACCTCTAGGACAGGGGAATCAGCCCCAGCATTTT. Its translation: CASSPLGQGNQPQHF.

The chain joins TRBV7-3 to TRBJ2-5, with 11 bases that match TRBD2. The CDR3 contains 15 residues. V lost 2 bases to trimming and J lost 5 bases; unmatched junction nucleotides: 4. Per the germline V gene, CDR1 is SGHTA and CDR2 is FQGTGA. CDR3 sequence reads: CASSLVAGGPETQYF. The CDR3 nucleotides read TGTGCCAGCAGCTTAGTAGCGGGGGGGCCGGAGACCCAGTACTTC.

This clone was detected once. The chain has TRBV28 and TRBJ1-5; tentatively, D is TRBD1 (6 bases). The CDR3 loop spans 14 amino acids. Deletions cut 5 bases from V and 5 bases from J, with 13 bases between. CDR1 is MDHEN, CDR2 SYDVKM, per germline. CDR3 DNA sequence: TGTGCCAGCAGTCCCAGGGGCCGTCATCAGCCCCAGCATTTT. It codes for CASSPRGRHQPQHF.

Regarding this clone: The same CDR3 also results from other DNA sequences found in this sample. The chain links TRBV18 to TRBJ2-3; D perhaps matches TRBD1 (5 bases). The germline V gene has CDR1 KGHSH and CDR2 LQKENI. The CDR3 spans 15 residues. Trimming left V 3 bases short and J 1 base short, with 11 bases between. The CDR3 region is CASSPRQGGTDTQYF. CDR3 nucleotides: TGTGCCAGCTCACCTCGGCAGGGTGGCACAGATACGCAGTATTTT.

The V and J genes are TRBV2 and TRBJ2-7; maybe TRBD1 (6 bases). V was trimmed by 5 bases and J by 3 bases, leaving 17 bases between them. Germline V lookup: CDR1 SNHLY, CDR2 FYNNEI. The CDR3 is 15 amino acids. Here the CDR3 reads CASSSGLGGVYEQYF. In DNA form, the CDR3 reads TGTGCCAGCAGTAGTGGCCTAGGGGGAGTCTACGAGCAGTACTTC.

The gene calls are TRBV20-1 and TRBJ1-2; D gene uncertain. Germline V lookup: CDR1 DFQATT, CDR2 SNEGSKA (reference sequence). The CDR3 has 11 residues. The ends were cut back, 0 bases at V and 8 bases at J, with 7 bases in the middle. CDR3 DNA: TGCAGTGCTAGAGAGGTCGACGGCTACACCTTC. This translates into CSAREVDGYTF.

The chain recombines TRBV6-6 with TRBJ2-1; the D gene is possibly TRBD1 (7 bases). Germline CDR1 and CDR2: MNHNY and SVGAGI (reference sequence). The V end was cut by 5 bases, the J end by 6 bases, with 14 bases between. The CDR3 runs 14 residues. Written as DNA, the CDR3 is TGTGCCAGCAGTGGGCGGGACAGATTCAATGAGCAGTTCTTC. Amino acids: CASSGRDRFNEQFF.

The chain joins TRBV7-9 to TRBJ2-1; 13 positions agree with TRBD2. Germline V gene data show CDR1 as SEHNR and CDR2 as FQNEAQ (reference sequence). This CDR3 has 16 residues. V gave up 4 bases and J gave up 8 bases; unmatched junction bases: 8. For the CDR3, the DNA is TGTGCCAGCAGCTATACCGGGACTAGCGGGATTTATGAGCAGTTCTTC. This sequence encodes CASSYTGTSGIYEQFF.

Comments on this clone: Within the sample, other DNA sequences also encode this same CDR3. V is TRBV19 and J is TRBJ1-2; D is possibly TRBD1 (5 bases). V lost 3 bases, J lost 4 bases, and 9 bases lay in between. Germline V gene sequence: CDR1 LNHDA, CDR2 SQIVND (reference sequence). This CDR3 spans 13 amino acids. The CDR3 DNA reads TGTGCCAGTAGTATGGGCCAGGGCTATGGCTACACCTTC. It encodes CASSMGQGYGYTF. Full variable domain (outside the CDR3, taken from reference TRBV19 and TRBJ1-2): DGGITQSPKYLFRKEGQNVTLSCEQNLNHDAMYWYRQDPGQGLRLIYYSQIVNDFQKGDIAEGYSVSREKKESFPLTVTSAQKNPTAFYLCASSMGQGYGYTFGSGTRLTVV.

The chain couples TRBV5-1 to TRBJ2-5, with TRBD2 as a possible D gene (5 bases). This CDR3 has 15 amino acids. Germline values: CDR1 SGHRS, CDR2 YFSETQ. The V end was cut by 0 bases, the J end by 0 bases, with 9 bases between. The CDR3 here is CASSLEDSYQETQYF. The CDR3 region has the DNA TGCGCCAGCAGCTTGGAGGACTCGTACCAAGAGACCCAGTACTTC.

The V gene is TRBV18, the J gene TRBJ2-1; a weak D match, TRBD1 (5 bases). The V gene's germline CDR1 is KGHSH and CDR2 LQKENI. The CDR3 runs 13 residues. The V end lost 3 bases, the J end lost 2 bases, and 5 bases lay between the germline ends. CDR3 nucleotide sequence: TGTGCCAGCTCACCGGGGCCCTACAATGAGCAGTTCTTC. Encoded protein: CASSPGPYNEQFF.

This clone was observed a single time. The chain employs TRBV11-2 and TRBJ2-7; D is perhaps TRBD2 (6 bases). This CDR3 has 14 residues. With 4 bases removed from V and 3 bases from J, the gap between germline ends came to 13 bases. Germline lookup yields CDR1 SGHAT and CDR2 FQNNGV. The CDR3 sequence is CASSYSGGSYEQYF. CDR3 nucleotides: TGTGCCAGCAGCTATAGCGGAGGGAGCTACGAGCAGTACTTC.

The chain combines TRBV4-2 with TRBJ2-5; no clear D. CDR3 length: 15 amino acids. V gave up 2 bases and J gave up 5 bases, with 15 bases separating them. Germline V lookup: CDR1 LGHNA, CDR2 YNFKEQ. In nucleotides, the CDR3 is TGTGCCAGCAGCCAATCCCGGACCCACCCGGAGACCCAGTACTTC. This sequence encodes CASSQSRTHPETQYF.

The chain recombines TRBV5-4 with TRBJ2-3; TRBD1 agrees at 9 bases. Trimming at V came to 4 bases and at J to 3 bases, leaving 6 bases not matched to a gene. Germline CDR1 and CDR2: SGHNT and YYREEE (reference sequence). This CDR3 has 15 amino acids. CDR3 coding DNA: TGTGCCAGCAGCCGAGGGACAGGGCGGACAGATACGCAGTATTTT. Its translation: CASSRGTGRTDTQYF.

The chain employs TRBV30 and TRBJ2-7; 11 bases agree with TRBD1. Germline V gives CDR1 GTSNPN, CDR2 SVGIG (reference sequence). The CDR3 length is 13 residues. After removal of 3 bases from V and 2 bases from J, the junction contained 0 bases not matched to a gene. The CDR3 bases are TGTGCCTGGAGGGGACAGGGGGCCTACGAGCAGTACTTC. Translating gives CAWRGQGAYEQYF.